These 7 T cell receptor beta chains were sequenced from one sample in a study of T-cell reconstitution after alpha-beta-depleted transplantation in children. Unique molecular identifiers were incorporated into the prepared TCRbeta library. TCRdb re-called the PCR reads with MiXCR, one entry per CDR3 protein. Here the sample spans some 640,000 distinct CDR3 sequences, 16% being singletons. This specimen was PBMCs from the stem cell graft donor, taken from the stem cell graft. The receptors stem from a human donor who donated a stem cell graft to a child with acute myeloid leukemia.

This clonotype showed up just a few times. The chain uses TRBV20-1 and TRBJ2-3; 7 bases line up with TRBD2. J lost 2 bases, V lost 1 base, and 6 bases had no gene match. CDR1 and CDR2 (germline): DFQATT, SNEGSKA (reference sequence). This CDR3 is built from 15 residues. The CDR3 DNA follows: TGCAGTGCTAGAGTGTTGCGGGGGAACACAGATACGCAGTATTTT. Its protein product is CSARVLRGNTDTQYF.

This clonotype was seen ten or more times. The chain combines TRBV20-1 with TRBJ1-1; D gene unclear. Deletions cut 3 bases from V and 6 bases from J, with 8 bases between. The CDR3 is made up of 11 amino acids. Germline values: CDR1 DFQATT, CDR2 SNEGSKA (reference sequence). This chain's CDR3 is CSARDGAEAFF. In DNA form, the CDR3 reads TGCAGTGCTAGGGATGGGGCTGAAGCTTTCTTT.

This chain uses TRBV20-1 with TRBJ2-5; 15 bases map to TRBD2. CDR3 length: 16 amino acids. CDR1 is DFQATT, CDR2 SNEGSKA, per germline (reference sequence). The V gene end was trimmed by 3 bases and the J gene end by 1 base; junction bases not matched to a gene: 3. Written as DNA, the CDR3 is TGCAGTGCTAGCCGGACTAGCGGGGGGGTCCAAGAGACCCAGTACTTC. Protein product: CSASRTSGGVQETQYF.

A few counts support this clonotype. The chain uses TRBV20-1 and TRBJ1-5; a weak D match, TRBD1 (6 bases). The CDR3 has 15 amino acids. Germline V gene data show CDR1 as DFQATT and CDR2 as SNEGSKA (reference sequence). V was pared by 2 bases and J by 4 bases, with 15 bases between. DNA for the CDR3: TGCAGTGCTAGAATACTGGGACACCTTAATCAGCCCCAGCATTTT. It specifies CSARILGHLNQPQHF.

The rearrangement links TRBV15 to TRBJ2-2; 8 nucleotides line up with TRBD2. J lost 6 bases, V lost 0 bases, and 12 bases had no gene match. Per the germline V gene, CDR1 is LNHNV and CDR2 is YYDKDF (reference sequence). The length of the CDR3 is 18 residues. The CDR3 protein is CATSRDQLAVMVSGELFF. CDR3 nucleotide sequence: TGTGCCACCAGCAGAGATCAACTAGCGGTTATGGTTTCCGGGGAGCTGTTTTTT.

Ten or more counts support this clonotype. This chain links TRBV20-1 with TRBJ2-5; TRBD1 agrees at 9 bases. V was clipped by 3 bases and J by 4 bases; unmatched bases: 9. The CDR3 contains 15 residues. The germline CDR1 and CDR2 sequences are DFQATT and SNEGSKA (reference sequence). The CDR3 is CSASAGTGSRETQYF. The DNA of the CDR3 is TGCAGTGCTAGTGCCGGGACAGGGTCCCGAGAGACCCAGTACTTC.

This clonotype was observed at least ten times. The V call is TRBV10-3, the J call TRBJ1-2; 8 bases fit TRBD1. Germline-derived CDR1 and CDR2 are ENHRY and SYGVKD. The CDR3 is made up of 14 amino acids. V dropped 7 bases and J dropped 4; count of bases not matched to a gene: 8. CDR3 region: CAIKTGDGGYGYTF. For the CDR3, the DNA is TGTGCCATCAAGACAGGGGATGGCGGCTATGGCTACACCTTC.